This paragraph covers one TCR beta chain sequence. The V gene end was trimmed by 8 bases and the J gene end by 3 bases; junction bases not matched to a gene: 18. The CDR3 is 18 residues long. From germline, CDR1 is LNHDA and CDR2 SQIVND (reference sequence). These data come from a study of blood T cell repertoires in COVID-19. Study-wide context: Acute-phase and convalescent COVID-19 samples originated in the United States, Italy and Spain.

The participants were between roughly 18 and 100 years old and came from about two dozen US areas. The authors' processing: Estimation of nucleated cell counts was performed using reference gene primer amplification. Only in-frame clones appear in the TCRdb table, and some are missing; sequencing was by immunoSEQ multiplex PCR. That table gives V, J and clone size, and the DNA gave D and trimming. The repertoire includes 180,000 or so clones, roughly 82% of them detected once, and about 10% sits in the top ten. The rearrangement uses TRBV19 and TRBJ2-1; 8 positions match TRBD2. The TCR originated in a man aged 45-65 years who had recovered from COVID-19. The specimen was PBMCs or T cells enriched from blood (not recorded which). DNA of the CDR3: TGTGCCAGTTGGGGCGGGAGGACAACCGCAGGGATCTACAATGAGCAGTTCTTC. It is translated as CASWGGRTTAGIYNEQFF.